This TCR beta chain was captured in a study of T cell responses to AZD1222 COVID-19 vaccine. Measured with immunoSEQ multiplex PCR; TCRdb has only the in-frame clones, and not every one. The sample shows tens of thousands of clones, approximately 90% of them seen only once. CDR3 length: 15 amino acids. V gave up 3 bases and J gave up 6 bases; unmatched junction bases: 5. Germline CDR1 is SGHTS and CDR2 is YDEGEE. This receptor was taken from an adult who received the AZD1222 COVID-19 vaccine. The sample here was peripheral blood, taken 28 days after the second AZD1222 dose. This chain links TRBV5-8 with TRBJ2-3, with TRBD1 matching over 12 bases. The CDR3 protein is CASSSGQGAGDTQYF. In DNA, the CDR3 is TGTGCCAGCAGCTCGGGACAGGGGGCAGGGGATACGCAGTATTTT.